This is a list of T cell receptor beta chains from one sample in a study of T cell changes during pregnancy in multiple sclerosis. Method: immunoSEQ multiplex PCR; TCRdb's copy keeps in-frame clones and lacks some. The table has under 75,000 clones, approximately 90% seen once. The input for sequencing was peripheral blood, taken in the third trimester of pregnancy. The receptors were sampled from a female donor in good health, enrolled as a control in a pregnancy study. Each CDR3 is given with its conserved first and last residue. The D gene is left open where the match is weak.

CDR3 protein: CASRVAGTDTQYF
V gene: TRBV6-5
D gene: -
J gene: TRBJ2-3

CDR3 protein: CASAASTSAVEAFF
V gene: TRBV12-5
D gene: -
J gene: TRBJ1-1

CDR3 protein: CASTRGRGGNTGELFF
V gene: TRBV19
D gene: -
J gene: TRBJ2-2

CDR3 protein: CASSPGGVNQPQHF
V gene: TRBV7-9
D gene: -
J gene: TRBJ1-5

CDR3 protein: CASSRQVSLAKNIQYF
V gene: TRBV7-9
D gene: -
J gene: TRBJ2-4

CDR3 protein: CASSLGQGGEKLFF
V gene: TRBV4-2
D gene: TRBD1
J gene: TRBJ1-4

CDR3 protein: CASSSGTSGTSSYNEQFF
V gene: TRBV7-2
D gene: TRBD2
J gene: TRBJ2-1

CDR3 protein: CASSESPGTGNGQPQHF
V gene: TRBV5-1
D gene: TRBD1
J gene: TRBJ1-5

CDR3 protein: CASSRDRDEKLFF
V gene: TRBV5-1
D gene: TRBD1
J gene: TRBJ1-4

CDR3 protein: CASGSGLAVTDTQYF
V gene: TRBV12-5
D gene: TRBD2
J gene: TRBJ2-3

CDR3 protein: CASSLGLAGDTGELFF
V gene: TRBV7-9
D gene: TRBD2
J gene: TRBJ2-2

CDR3 protein: CASSPQREEAFF
V gene: TRBV18
D gene: -
J gene: TRBJ1-1

CDR3 protein: CASSKERQYSYNEQFF
V gene: TRBV21-1
D gene: -
J gene: TRBJ2-1

CDR3 protein: CASSLRRDTDTQYF
V gene: TRBV28
D gene: -
J gene: TRBJ2-3

CDR3 protein: CASSGGSSGGARSSTDTQYF
V gene: TRBV6-1
D gene: TRBD2
J gene: TRBJ2-3

CDR3 protein: CASRKAGSETQYF
V gene: TRBV5-4
D gene: -
J gene: TRBJ2-5

CDR3 protein: CASSLASGAGNTIYF
V gene: TRBV5-1
D gene: -
J gene: TRBJ1-3

CDR3 protein: CASSSPLTGLEETQYF
V gene: TRBV7-2
D gene: TRBD1
J gene: TRBJ2-5

CDR3 protein: CASSITSGGRNEQFF
V gene: TRBV28
D gene: TRBD2
J gene: TRBJ2-1

CDR3 protein: CASRTQGENYGYTF
V gene: TRBV19
D gene: -
J gene: TRBJ1-2

CDR3 protein: CASRNSGGYNEQFF
V gene: TRBV7-2
D gene: -
J gene: TRBJ2-1

CDR3 protein: CASRSGTYEQYF
V gene: TRBV7-9
D gene: -
J gene: TRBJ2-7

CDR3 protein: CASSGGGTGYEQYF
V gene: TRBV28
D gene: TRBD2
J gene: TRBJ2-7

CDR3 protein: CSAILGGTQYF
V gene: TRBV20-1
D gene: -
J gene: TRBJ2-3

CDR3 protein: CASSDRGRKTEAFF
V gene: TRBV2
D gene: -
J gene: TRBJ1-1

CDR3 protein: CASARTSGVDEQFF
V gene: TRBV2
D gene: TRBD2
J gene: TRBJ2-1

CDR3 protein: CASSLVRNTEAFF
V gene: TRBV11-2
D gene: -
J gene: TRBJ1-1

CDR3 protein: CASSSQGQWDTEAFF
V gene: TRBV27
D gene: TRBD1
J gene: TRBJ1-1

CDR3 protein: CASSSRGHGEAFF
V gene: TRBV7-9
D gene: TRBD1
J gene: TRBJ1-1

CDR3 protein: CASRIGVLALNTEAFF
V gene: TRBV19
D gene: -
J gene: TRBJ1-1

CDR3 protein: CASSDSGLLSYEQYF
V gene: TRBV6-1
D gene: -
J gene: TRBJ2-7

CDR3 protein: CASSFRGANTGELFF
V gene: TRBV11-2
D gene: -
J gene: TRBJ2-2

CDR3 protein: CASRVVYRKNSYEQYF
V gene: TRBV5-1
D gene: -
J gene: TRBJ2-7

CDR3 protein: CACSGTLPTGAFF
V gene: TRBV28
D gene: -
J gene: TRBJ1-1

CDR3 protein: CASSEQGNYGYTF
V gene: TRBV9
D gene: -
J gene: TRBJ1-2

CDR3 protein: CASTGTEGQPQHF
V gene: TRBV2
D gene: TRBD1
J gene: TRBJ1-5

CDR3 protein: CASSLLEGAGYGYTF
V gene: TRBV5-6
D gene: TRBD1
J gene: TRBJ1-2

CDR3 protein: CASSKYRDRNNSPLHF
V gene: TRBV21-1
D gene: -
J gene: TRBJ1-6

CDR3 protein: CASSYGGGAQETQYF
V gene: TRBV6-5
D gene: TRBD2
J gene: TRBJ2-5

CDR3 protein: CASTFRVANEQFF
V gene: TRBV7-9
D gene: -
J gene: TRBJ2-1

CDR3 protein: CASTGDRATGELFF
V gene: TRBV6-5
D gene: TRBD1
J gene: TRBJ2-2